The rows below give T cell receptor beta chains drawn from one sample of a study of CD8+CD57+ T cells in acquired aplastic anemia. TCRdb analysed the reads with MiXCR anew, one entry per CDR3 protein. The sample holds about 64,000 distinct CDR3 sequences, 50% to 70% seen once. Sequencing input: sorted CD4+, CD8+, or CD8+CD57+ T cells (not recorded which) from PBMCs. These receptors all stem from a human donor in good health, serving as a control. Both conserved end residues are part of each CDR3. D genes are given only for firm matches. Size is omitted from some rows. Given values are once, few, many or a class for expanded clones.

J: TRBJ1-1; size: once; D: .; V: TRBV19; DNA: TGTGCCAGTAGCTACAGAATGAACACTGAAGCTTTCTTT; CDR3: CASSYRMNTEAFF
J: TRBJ1-2; size: .; D: .; V: TRBV2; DNA: TGTGCCAGCAGCTGGAGGGGCTACACCTTC; CDR3: CASSWRGYTF
J: TRBJ2-7; size: .; D: TRBD1; V: TRBV24-1; DNA: TGTGCCACCAGTGACGCCCGGGACAGGGGATCGGACGAGCAGTACTTC; CDR3: CATSDARDRGSDEQYF
J: TRBJ2-3; size: .; D: .; V: TRBV24-1; DNA: TGTGCCACCAGTGCCTGGAGTCAAAGCGGGCTAGAAACAGATACGCAGTATTTT; CDR3: CATSAWSQSGLETDTQYF
J: TRBJ1-2; size: many; D: .; V: TRBV27; DNA: TGTGCCAGCAGTTCCCGACAGAGTAACTATGGCTACACCTTC; CDR3: CASSSRQSNYGYTF
J: TRBJ1-5; size: many; D: .; V: TRBV28; DNA: TGTGCCAGCAGTTTCCCGGGTATGAGCAATCAGCCCCAGCATTTT; CDR3: CASSFPGMSNQPQHF
J: TRBJ2-7; size: few; D: .; V: TRBV7-2; DNA: TGTGCCAGCGGACACCTGAGCTCCTACGAGCAGTACTTC; CDR3: CASGHLSSYEQYF
J: TRBJ2-5; size: .; D: .; V: TRBV6-2/TRBV6-3; DNA: TGTGCCAGCAGCCCGGGGGAAAGGGAGACCCAGTACTTC; CDR3: CASSPGERETQYF
J: TRBJ2-7; size: many; D: .; V: TRBV3-1; DNA: TGTGCCAGCAGCCAAGATGGAGGGGCCGTCCTCTACGAGCAGTACTTC; CDR3: CASSQDGGAVLYEQYF
J: TRBJ2-5; size: .; D: TRBD1; V: TRBV15; DNA: TGTGCCACCAGCGGTACCACGGGACAGGGAGGGGAGACCCAGTACTTC; CDR3: CATSGTTGQGGETQYF
J: TRBJ1-1; size: .; D: TRBD1; V: TRBV24-1; DNA: TGTGCCGCCAGTGACCCTGGACAGGGGGAGGGGGAAGCTTTCTTT; CDR3: CAASDPGQGEGEAFF
J: TRBJ2-1; size: .; D: TRBD2; V: TRBV19; DNA: TGTGCCAGTAGTCCACCTCGGCGGGAGGAGTATCCTGAGCAGTTCTTC; CDR3: CASSPPRREEYPEQFF
J: TRBJ2-7; size: .; D: TRBD1; V: TRBV10-3; DNA: TGTGCCATCAGTGAGTCCCGGGACAGGGTCCACGAGCAGTACTTC; CDR3: CAISESRDRVHEQYF
J: TRBJ1-2; size: .; D: TRBD1; V: TRBV24-1; DNA: TGTGCCACCAGTGATAGGACAGGGGACTATGGCTACACCTTC; CDR3: CATSDRTGDYGYTF
J: TRBJ2-3; size: .; D: TRBD2; V: TRBV29-1; DNA: TGCAGCGTTGATGGAGGGACTAGCGGGAGGGATACGCAGTATTTT; CDR3: CSVDGGTSGRDTQYF
J: TRBJ1-2; size: .; D: .; V: TRBV3-1; DNA: TGTGCCAGCAGCCAAGACGCAGGGTTCTTAGGCGGCTACACCTTC; CDR3: CASSQDAGFLGGYTF
J: TRBJ2-7; size: many; D: .; V: TRBV28; DNA: TGTGCCAGCATTCCGCGTGGCCTAAGCTCCTACGAGCAGTACTTC; CDR3: CASIPRGLSSYEQYF
J: TRBJ1-3; size: once; D: TRBD1; V: TRBV11-2; DNA: TGTGCCAGCAGCTTACATCGGACAGGCGGAAACACCATATATTTT; CDR3: CASSLHRTGGNTIYF
J: TRBJ2-1; size: .; D: .; V: TRBV10-3; DNA: TGTGCCAGCGGCTTCAGGACCCTCATAAGTGAGCAGTTCTTC; CDR3: CASGFRTLISEQFF
J: TRBJ1-1; size: .; D: TRBD1; V: TRBV7-6; DNA: TGTGCCAGCAGCTTACACACAGGGGGGAATACTGAAGCTTTCTTT; CDR3: CASSLHTGGNTEAFF
J: TRBJ2-5; size: .; D: .; V: TRBV7-3; DNA: TGTGCCAGCAGTTTAGGCCCTGCCTCGGTGCAGTACTTC; CDR3: CASSLGPASVQYF
J: TRBJ2-3; size: once; D: .; V: TRBV5-1; DNA: TGCGCCAGCAGCCCGGGGACAGATACGCAGTATTTT; CDR3: CASSPGTDTQYF
J: TRBJ2-1; size: .; D: .; V: TRBV20-1; DNA: TGCAGTGCTAGAGTGAATAATGCGCAGTTCTTC; CDR3: CSARVNNAQFF
J: TRBJ2-5; size: many; D: TRBD1; V: TRBV6-2/TRBV6-3; DNA: TGTGCCAGCAGTTATTGGCTCGACAGGGGCTCCTTTGTTGCCCAAGAGACCCAGTACTTC; CDR3: CASSYWLDRGSFVAQETQYF
J: TRBJ2-3; size: .; D: TRBD2; V: TRBV11-1; DNA: TGTGCCAGCAGCTTATCCCCCAGCGGGGGGGTCAGCACAGACACGCAGTATTTT; CDR3: CASSLSPSGGVSTDTQYF
J: TRBJ2-1; size: .; D: TRBD1; V: TRBV25-1; DNA: TGTGCCAGCAGCGCGGGACAGGGGGCTGGTGAGCAGTTCTTC; CDR3: CASSAGQGAGEQFF
J: TRBJ2-7; size: .; D: .; V: TRBV10-2; DNA: TGCGCCAGCACGGGGACCGGCTACGAGCAGTACTTC; CDR3: CASTGTGYEQYF
J: TRBJ2-2; size: .; D: .; V: TRBV12-3/TRBV12-4; DNA: TGTGCCAGCAAGCAGATTCTTGAGCTGTTTTTT; CDR3: CASKQILELFF
J: TRBJ1-1; size: .; D: TRBD1; V: TRBV29-1; DNA: TGCAGCGTGGACCAATCCGGGACAGCGAACACTGAAGCTTTCTTT; CDR3: CSVDQSGTANTEAFF
J: TRBJ2-5; size: few; D: .; V: TRBV29-1; DNA: TGCAGCGCCGCGGGACAGCAAGAGACCCAGTACTTC; CDR3: CSAAGQQETQYF
J: TRBJ1-6; size: once; D: .; V: TRBV11-2; DNA: TGTGCCAGCAGCCCCGGCCGGGGAAAATCACCCCTCCACTTT; CDR3: CASSPGRGKSPLHF
J: TRBJ2-7; size: once; D: TRBD2; V: TRBV9; DNA: TGTGCCAGCAGCTTTGGGACTAGCCCCTCCTACGAGCAGTACTTC; CDR3: CASSFGTSPSYEQYF
J: TRBJ2-5; size: .; D: TRBD2; V: TRBV7-6; DNA: TGTGCCAGCAGCCAAATAGCGGGGGAACAAGAGACCCAGTACTTC; CDR3: CASSQIAGEQETQYF
J: TRBJ2-1; size: many; D: .; V: TRBV5-6; DNA: TGTGCCAGCAGCTTGAATAATGAGCAGTTCTTC; CDR3: CASSLNNEQFF
J: TRBJ2-5; size: .; D: .; V: TRBV2; DNA: TGTGCCAGCAGTTCGGGGTGGGAGACCCAGTACTTC; CDR3: CASSSGWETQYF